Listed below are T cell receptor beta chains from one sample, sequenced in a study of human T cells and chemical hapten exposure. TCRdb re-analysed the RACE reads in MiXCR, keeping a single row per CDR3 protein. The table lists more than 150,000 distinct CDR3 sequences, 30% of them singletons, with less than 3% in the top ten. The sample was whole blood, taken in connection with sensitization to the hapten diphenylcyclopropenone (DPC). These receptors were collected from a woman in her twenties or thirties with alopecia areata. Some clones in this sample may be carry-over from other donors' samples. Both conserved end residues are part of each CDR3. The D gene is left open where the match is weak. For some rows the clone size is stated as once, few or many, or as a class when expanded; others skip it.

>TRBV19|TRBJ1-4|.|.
TGTGCCAGTAGTATAACCGGGACCCGAATCGAAAAACTGTTTTTT
CASSITGTRIEKLFF
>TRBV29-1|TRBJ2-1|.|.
TGCAGCATCCGTACATTCTCCTACAATGAGCAGTTCTTC
CSIRTFSYNEQFF
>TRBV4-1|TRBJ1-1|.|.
TGCGCCAGCAGCCCCCGGGACGGGCGGGCTTACACTGAAGCTTTCTTT
CASSPRDGRAYTEAFF
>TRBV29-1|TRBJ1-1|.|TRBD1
TGCAGCGTTGGGGAACAGGGGGCCACTGAAGCTTTCTTT
CSVGEQGATEAFF
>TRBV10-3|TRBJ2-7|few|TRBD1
TGTGCCACCAAGACAGGGGAGTCCTACGAGCAGTACTTC
CATKTGESYEQYF
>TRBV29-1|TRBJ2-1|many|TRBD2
TGCAGCGGGGGACTAGCGGGAGGGAACAATGAGCAGTTCTTC
CSGGLAGGNNEQFF
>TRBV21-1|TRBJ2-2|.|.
TGTGCCAGCAGCACTAAACGCACCGGGGAGCTGTTTTTT
CASSTKRTGELFF
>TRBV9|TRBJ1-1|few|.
TGTGCCAGCAGCGTAGCAGGATCCACTGAAGCTTTCTTT
CASSVAGSTEAFF
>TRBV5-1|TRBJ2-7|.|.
TGCGCCAGCAGCTTGGTATCCCCCTACGAGCAGTACTTC
CASSLVSPYEQYF
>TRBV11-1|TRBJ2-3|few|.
TGTGCCAGCAGCTTAGCGCGAGGCAGAACAGATACGCAGTATTTT
CASSLARGRTDTQYF
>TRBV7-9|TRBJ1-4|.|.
TGTGCCAGCAGCGGGGCGGCTAATGAAAAACTGTTTTTT
CASSGAANEKLFF
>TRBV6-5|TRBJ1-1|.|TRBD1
TGTGCCAGCAGGGAGACCGGGACAGGTGAAGCTTTCTTT
CASRETGTGEAFF
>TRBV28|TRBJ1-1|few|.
TGTGCCAGCAGTCTAGGGTTATCTGAAGCTTTCTTT
CASSLGLSEAFF
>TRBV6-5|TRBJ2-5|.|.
TGTGCCAGCAGACTCCGGATGGGACAAGAGACCCAGTACTTC
CASRLRMGQETQYF
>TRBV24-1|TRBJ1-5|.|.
TGTCGGTGCCAGCCCCAGCATTTT
CRCQPQHF
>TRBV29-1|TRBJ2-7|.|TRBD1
TGCAGCGGTGGGACAGGGGAGCAGGAGCAGTACTTC
CSGGTGEQEQYF
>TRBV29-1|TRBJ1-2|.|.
TGCAGCGTTCTTTCTGGTAGAAGGAGTGGCTACACCTTC
CSVLSGRRSGYTF
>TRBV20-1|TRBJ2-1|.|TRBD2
TGCAGTGCTTCTCTGGGGGGGAGCTCCTACAATGAGCAGTTCTTC
CSASLGGSSYNEQFF
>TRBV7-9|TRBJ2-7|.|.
TGTGCCAGCAGCTTCGCGGCAGGGCACGAGCAGTACTTC
CASSFAAGHEQYF
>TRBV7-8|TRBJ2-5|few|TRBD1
TGTGCCAGCAGCTCTCCGGGACAGGGGGCTATGTTCCAAGAGACCCAGTACTTC
CASSSPGQGAMFQETQYF
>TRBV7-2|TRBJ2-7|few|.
TGTGCCAGCAGCTCTGACTTACCCGAGCAGTACTTC
CASSSDLPEQYF
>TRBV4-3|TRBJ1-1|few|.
TGCGCCAGCAGCCAAGGGGCAGGAGAAGCTTTCTTT
CASSQGAGEAFF
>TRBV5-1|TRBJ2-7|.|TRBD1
TGCGCCAGCAGCCATGGGACAGGGCCCGAGCAGTACTTC
CASSHGTGPEQYF
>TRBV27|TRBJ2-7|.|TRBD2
TGTGCCAGCAGTGAGGGACTAGATTACGAGCAGTACTTC
CASSEGLDYEQYF
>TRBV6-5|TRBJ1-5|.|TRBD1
TGTGCCAGCAGCGACAGGGGGTCCAATCAGCCCCAGCATTTT
CASSDRGSNQPQHF
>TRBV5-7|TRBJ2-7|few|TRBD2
TGTGCCAGCAGCTTGGGGACGGGACTAGCGGGTCGGACTACCTACGAGCAGTACTTC
CASSLGTGLAGRTTYEQYF